A single sample is the source of the 30 T cell receptor beta chains below, sequenced in a study of monozygotic twins with inflammatory bowel disease. TCRdb reprocessed the 5' RACE reads, keeping one entry per CDR3 protein, no DNA. The sample includes approximately 400,000 distinct CDR3 sequences. The sample was blood. Receptors originate from a human donor with ulcerative colitis or Crohn's disease, or a healthy co-twin of an affected twin (not recorded which).

This chain links TRBV6-2 or TRBV6-3 with TRBJ2-7; TCRdb's D call of TRBD2 is untestable without DNA. The CDR3 has 16 residues. Germline lookup yields CDR1 MNHEY and CDR2 SVGEGT. The chain's CDR3 is CASTRQAGGRMDEQYF.

The chain is built from TRBV30 and TRBJ1-3; lacking DNA, the TRBD1 call made by TCRdb goes unchecked. This CDR3 is built from 14 residues. Germline loops: CDR1 GTSNPN, CDR2 SVGIG (reference sequence). The CDR3 loop is CASTLTGSGNTIYF.

The genes are TRBV7-2 and TRBJ2-1; TCRdb's D call of TRBD2 is untestable without DNA. CDR1 SGHTA and CDR2 FQGNSA come from the germline V gene. CDR3 length: 14 amino acids. CDR3: CASSLQRGGNEQFF.

The rearrangement uses TRBV10-3 and TRBJ2-2; TCRdb indicates TRBD1, and absent DNA this call remains unverified. The germline CDR1 and CDR2 sequences are ENHRY and SYGVKD. CDR3 length: 16 residues. This CDR3 reads CATDSKGASGTGELFF.

The chain is built from TRBV5-4 and TRBJ2-5. The CDR3 spans 12 residues. CDR1 SGHNT and CDR2 YYREEE come from the germline V gene (reference sequence). The chain's CDR3 is CASSLTAETQYF.

The chain couples TRBV7-2 to TRBJ2-2; TCRdb returns TRBD1, unconfirmable since there is no DNA. The CDR3 sequence is 16 residues long. Germline V gene data show CDR1 as SGHTA and CDR2 as FQGNSA. The CDR3 loop reads CASSLKTGGNTGELFF. Full variable domain (rest looked up from reference TRBV7-2 and TRBJ2-2): GAGVSQSPSNKVTEKGKDVELRCDPISGHTALYWYRQSLGQGLEFLIYFQGNSAPDKSGLPSDRFSAERTGGSVSTLTIQRTQQEDSAVYLCASSLKTGGNTGELFFGEGSRLTVL.

The chain recombines TRBV21-1 with TRBJ2-7; the D call of TRBD1 rests on TCRdb alone, since no DNA is present to check it. TRBV21-1 is marked as a pseudogene. This CDR3 spans 17 amino acids. The CDR3 is CASSKEGETGSSYEQYF.

The V and J genes are TRBV7-2 and TRBJ1-1; checking the TCRdb D call of TRBD1 is not possible without DNA. The germline CDR1 and CDR2 sequences are SGHTA and FQGNSA. This CDR3 has 14 amino acids. This CDR3 is CASSPGQWSTEAFF.

This chain links TRBV7-2 with TRBJ2-7. The CDR3 length is 14 residues. Germline V gene sequence: CDR1 SGHTA, CDR2 FQGNSA. The CDR3 sequence is CASSYDRSSYEQYF.

The chain has TRBV20-1 and TRBJ2-7; there is no DNA to check the TCRdb D call of TRBD2. The CDR3 has 16 amino acids. Looked up from germline, CDR1 is DFQATT and CDR2 is SNEGSKA (reference sequence). CDR3 loop: CSARRGLAGGGVEQYF.

The CDR3 sequence is CASSLRAETFRGQYF. The chain uses TRBV7-9 and TRBJ2-7; TCRdb names TRBD1, which stays unverified in the absence of DNA. This CDR3 region has 15 residues. Germline V gives CDR1 SEHNR, CDR2 FQNEAQ (reference sequence).

J is TRBJ2-2 and V is TRBV20-1. CDR3 size: 15 residues. Germline V lookup: CDR1 DFQATT, CDR2 SNEGSKA (reference sequence). This CDR3 reads CSARRPYVNTGELFF.

The gene calls are TRBV2 and TRBJ2-2; TCRdb's assignment of TRBD1 cannot be checked, as there is no DNA. CDR1 and CDR2 from the germline V gene are SNHLY and FYNNEI. This CDR3 comprises 16 residues. The CDR3 is CASSVRSPLNTGELFF.

The chain employs TRBV30 and TRBJ1-1; TCRdb names TRBD1, which stays unverified in the absence of DNA. This CDR3 is built from 12 residues. Germline lookup yields CDR1 GTSNPN and CDR2 SVGIG (reference sequence). The chain's CDR3 is CAWTQGRAEAFF. Full variable domain (outside the CDR3, taken from reference TRBV30 and TRBJ1-1): SQTIHQWPATLVQPVGSPLSLECTVEGTSNPNLYWYRQAAGRGLQLLFYSVGIGQISSEVPQNLSASRPQDRQFILSSKKLLLSDSGFYLCAWTQGRAEAFFGQGTRLTVV.

The chain combines TRBV6-5 with TRBJ2-7; no DNA is available, so the TRBD1 call from TCRdb remains unchecked. In germline, CDR1 is MNHEY, CDR2 SVGAGI. This CDR3 has 17 amino acids. CDR3 sequence reads: CASSYSGQGAISDEQYF.

This sequence joins TRBV10-3 and TRBJ2-6. The CDR3 contains 17 residues. CDR1 ENHRY and CDR2 SYGVKD come from the germline V gene. CDR3 region: CAISDPSLSSGANVLTF.

The genes are TRBV5-5 and TRBJ2-4; with no DNA, the TCRdb D assignment of TRBD1 cannot be verified. Germline-derived CDR1 and CDR2 are SGHKS and YYEKEE (reference sequence). The CDR3 contains 14 residues. The CDR3 region is CASSLDPAGGIQYF. The variable domain in full, completed from reference TRBV5-5 and TRBJ2-4, reads DAGVTQSPTHLIKTRGQQVTLRCSPISGHKSVSWYQQVLGQGPQFIFQYYEKEERGRGNFPDRFSARQFPNYSSELNVNALLLGDSALYLCASSLDPAGGIQYFGAGTRLSVL.

This sequence joins TRBV15 and TRBJ1-1. Germline-derived CDR1 and CDR2 are LNHNV and YYDKDF (reference sequence). CDR3 size: 15 residues. CDR3 region: CATSRDPMGNTEAFF.

V is TRBV6-1 and J is TRBJ1-6; as DNA is missing, the TRBD1 call by TCRdb cannot be tested. CDR1 MNHNS and CDR2 SASEGT come from the germline V gene. This CDR3 has 16 residues. CDR3: CASSEGLTGVSSPLHF.

The rearrangement uses TRBV5-1 and TRBJ1-6; as DNA is missing, the TRBD1 call by TCRdb cannot be tested. Germline V CDR1 and CDR2: SGHRS, YFSETQ. The CDR3 consists of 16 residues. CDR3 sequence: CASSLDGGQRNSPLHF.

The CDR3 sequence: CASSYGLEEQYF. This chain links TRBV5-1 with TRBJ2-7; TCRdb indicates TRBD2, and absent DNA this call remains unverified. The CDR3 loop spans 12 amino acids. Germline V gene sequence: CDR1 SGHRS, CDR2 YFSETQ.

The chain employs TRBV7-9 and TRBJ2-3; TCRdb picks TRBD1, but there is no DNA to check that call. Per germline, CDR1 SEHNR and CDR2 FQNEAQ (reference sequence). CDR3 size: 16 residues. The CDR3 is CASPSSDRTSTDTQYF.

The J gene is TRBJ1-2, the V gene TRBV7-8; the TCRdb call, TRBD1, lacks DNA for checking. This CDR3 is 17 amino acids long. In germline, CDR1 is SGHVS, CDR2 FQNEAQ. CDR3 amino acids: CASSSRLMGAYNYGYTF.

This chain uses TRBV7-9 with TRBJ2-4; without DNA, the TCRdb call of TRBD1 cannot be checked. There are 17 residues in the CDR3. In germline, CDR1 is SEHNR, CDR2 FQNEAQ (reference sequence). CDR3 loop: CASSPPGAAGAKNIQYF.

V usage is TRBV2 and J usage is TRBJ1-5; TCRdb picks TRBD1, but there is no DNA to check that call. The length of the CDR3 is 13 residues. The germline gives CDR1 SNHLY, CDR2 FYNNEI. The CDR3 is CASRRQADQPQHF.

The chain joins TRBV3-1 to TRBJ2-1; checking the TCRdb D call of TRBD1 is not possible without DNA. The V gene's germline CDR1 is LGHDT and CDR2 YNNKEL (reference sequence). This CDR3 has 16 residues. The CDR3 protein is CASSQDYGAEANEQFF.

The chain recombines TRBV18 with TRBJ1-1. Germline values: CDR1 KGHSH, CDR2 LQKENI. The CDR3 loop spans 13 amino acids. The CDR3 region is CASSLRRDSEAFF.

J is TRBJ2-1 and V is TRBV14; TCRdb gives TRBD2 as the D gene, but with no DNA this cannot be confirmed. The germline CDR1 and CDR2 sequences are SGHDN and FVKESK. There are 18 residues in the CDR3. The chain's CDR3 is CASSQESREKIPYNEQFF.

The genes are TRBV5-1 and TRBJ1-1; TCRdb proposes TRBD1, but this gene call is untestable without DNA. The CDR3 totals 15 residues. Germline loops: CDR1 SGHRS, CDR2 YFSETQ. CDR3 protein: CASSLADRLNTEAFF.

The chain links TRBV15 to TRBJ1-5; TCRdb's D call of TRBD1 is untestable without DNA. Germline CDR1 LNHNV, CDR2 YYDKDF (reference sequence). The CDR3 runs 15 residues. The CDR3 loop reads CATSRDRRVDQPQHF.